This record covers a single T cell receptor beta chain. The target antigen is unknown. The data are from a study of T cells in localized non-small cell lung cancer. Study outcomes and limitations: Heterogeneity within the tumor remains possible, as just one region underwent sequencing. Appearance in adjacent lung was seen for a median 57 of the top 100 tumor clones. Uninvolved adjacent lung had more T cell clonality than any other tissue, topping tumor. Longer survival (overall) was linked to higher T cell density in blood.

Assay: immunoSEQ multiplex PCR; the TCRdb copy retains only in-frame clones and omits some. This sample has about 41,000 clones; around nine tenths occur once, and the top ten carry about 2.8%. The sequences come from peripheral blood, collected before any cancer treatment. This TCR came from an older female donor with stage I squamous cell lung carcinoma.

The CDR3 spells CAWSVPRTGGANQPQHF. In nucleotides, the CDR3 is TGTGCCTGGAGTGTACCAAGGACAGGGGGCGCGAATCAGCCCCAGCATTTT. V and J are TRBV30 and TRBJ1-5; 11 bases align to TRBD1. The J segment lost 4 bases and the V segment lost 0 bases, leaving 8 bases of the junction unmatched. Germline CDR1 and CDR2: GTSNPN and SVGIG (reference sequence). The CDR3 has 17 amino acids.